Included here is one T cell receptor delta chain sequence, with context. Its target is unknown. Extracted RNA was reverse transcribed into cDNA. CDR3 amplicons came from multiplex PCR with pooled V-gene forward and constant-region reverse primers. TCRdb re-called clones from the multiplex PCR reads using CATT. The sample has about 25,000 delta-chain clones, under 8.5% seen once. Thymocytes were sorted as CD3+ TCRVdelta1+ TCRVdelta2- after alphabeta T cell depletion. These data are taken from a study of Vδ1+ human thymocytes. Germline V lookup: CDR1 TSWWSYY, CDR2 QGS. The V gene end was trimmed by 3 bases and the J gene end by 1 base; junction bases not matched to a gene: 7. The CDR3 is 16 amino acids. Findings and limits, study-wide: Unlike peripheral blood Vdelta1+ controls, thymic delta-chain sequences included 15% to 25% Vdelta2 and few Vdelta3. Thymic TRG and TRD repertoires appeared highly polyclonal, with Gaussian CDR3 length distributions.

The sequence derives from a girl under three years old who had congenital heart surgery. The chain is built from TRDV1 and TRDJ1; 8 nucleotides agree with TRDD3. Sequencing used Vdelta1+ gamma-delta thymocytes from the thymus. Subset here: FACS-sorted CD3+ TCRalphabeta- TCRVdelta1+ TCRVdelta2- thymocytes. The CDR3 sequence is CALGEPILGATDKLIF. The CDR3 DNA follows: TGTGCTCTTGGGGAGCCAATACTGGGGGCCACCGATAAACTCATCTTT.